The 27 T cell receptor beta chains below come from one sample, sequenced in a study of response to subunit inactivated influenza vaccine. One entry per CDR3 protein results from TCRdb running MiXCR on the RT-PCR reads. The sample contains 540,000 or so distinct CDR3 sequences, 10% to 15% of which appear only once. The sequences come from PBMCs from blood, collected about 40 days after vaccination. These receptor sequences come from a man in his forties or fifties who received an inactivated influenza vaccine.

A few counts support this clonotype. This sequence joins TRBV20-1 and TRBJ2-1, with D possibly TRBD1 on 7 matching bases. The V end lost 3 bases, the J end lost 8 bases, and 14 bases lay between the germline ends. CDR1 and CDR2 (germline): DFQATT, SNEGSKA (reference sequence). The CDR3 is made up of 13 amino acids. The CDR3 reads CSARVQGGHEQFF. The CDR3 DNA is TGCAGTGCTAGGGTTCAGGGGGGTCATGAGCAGTTCTTC.

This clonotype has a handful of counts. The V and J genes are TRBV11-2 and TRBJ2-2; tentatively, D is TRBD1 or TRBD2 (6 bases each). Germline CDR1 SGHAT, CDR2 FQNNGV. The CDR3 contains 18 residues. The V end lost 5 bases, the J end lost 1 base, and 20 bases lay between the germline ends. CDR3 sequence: CASSLVSVGGRNTGELFF. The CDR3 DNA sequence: TGTGCCAGCAGCCTTGTGTCTGTCGGGGGCAGGAACACCGGGGAGCTGTTTTTT.

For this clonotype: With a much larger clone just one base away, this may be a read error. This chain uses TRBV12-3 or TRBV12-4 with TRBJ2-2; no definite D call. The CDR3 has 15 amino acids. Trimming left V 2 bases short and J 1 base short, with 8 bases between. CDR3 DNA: TGTGCCAGCAGTTTAAGCCTAGGGAACACCGGGGAGCTGTTTTTT. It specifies CASSLSLGNTGELFF.

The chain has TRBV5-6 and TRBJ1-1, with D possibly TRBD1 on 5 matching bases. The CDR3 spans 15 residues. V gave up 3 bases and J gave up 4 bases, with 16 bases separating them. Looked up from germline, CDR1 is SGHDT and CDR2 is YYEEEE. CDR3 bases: TGTGCCAGCAGCTGGGGGGGTGTGGGCTCCACTGAAGCTTTCTTT. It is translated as CASSWGGVGSTEAFF.

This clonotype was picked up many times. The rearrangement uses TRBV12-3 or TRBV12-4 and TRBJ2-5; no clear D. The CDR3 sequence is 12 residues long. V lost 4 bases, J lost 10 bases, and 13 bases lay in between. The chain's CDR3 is CASSSAAFDQYF. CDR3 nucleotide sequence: TGTGCCAGCAGTTCCGCCGCTTTCGACCAGTACTTC.

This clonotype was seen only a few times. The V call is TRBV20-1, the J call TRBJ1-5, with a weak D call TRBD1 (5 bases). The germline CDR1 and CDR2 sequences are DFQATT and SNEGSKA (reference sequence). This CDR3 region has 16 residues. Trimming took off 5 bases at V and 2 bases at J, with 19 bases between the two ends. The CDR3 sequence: CSAHGGGSRGNQPQHF. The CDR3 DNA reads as TGCAGTGCTCATGGCGGGGGGAGCCGTGGCAATCAGCCCCAGCATTTT.

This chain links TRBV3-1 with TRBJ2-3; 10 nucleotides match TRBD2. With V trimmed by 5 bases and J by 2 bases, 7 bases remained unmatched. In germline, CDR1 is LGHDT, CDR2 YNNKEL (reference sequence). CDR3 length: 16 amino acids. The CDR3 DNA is TGTGCCAGCAGCGCTCCCCTAGCGGGGGTCACAGATACGCAGTATTTT. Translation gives CASSAPLAGVTDTQYF.

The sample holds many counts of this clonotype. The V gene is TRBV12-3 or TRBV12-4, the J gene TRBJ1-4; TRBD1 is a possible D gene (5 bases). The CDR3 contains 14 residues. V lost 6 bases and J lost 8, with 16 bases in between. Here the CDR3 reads CASRPTSSGEKLFF. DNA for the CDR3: TGTGCCAGCAGACCCACTTCGTCAGGGGAAAAACTGTTTTTT.

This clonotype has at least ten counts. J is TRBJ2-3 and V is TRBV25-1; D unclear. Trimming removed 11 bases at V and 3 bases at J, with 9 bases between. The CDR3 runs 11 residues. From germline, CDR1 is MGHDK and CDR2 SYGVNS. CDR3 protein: CASALTDTQYF. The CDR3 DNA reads TGTGCCTCAGCACTTACAGATACGCAGTATTTT.

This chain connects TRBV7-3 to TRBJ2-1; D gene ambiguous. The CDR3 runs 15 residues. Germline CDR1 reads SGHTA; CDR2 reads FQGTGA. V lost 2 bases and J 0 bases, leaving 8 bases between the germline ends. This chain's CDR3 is CASSLSSDSYNEQFF. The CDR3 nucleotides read TGTGCCAGCAGCTTATCTTCGGACTCCTACAATGAGCAGTTCTTC.

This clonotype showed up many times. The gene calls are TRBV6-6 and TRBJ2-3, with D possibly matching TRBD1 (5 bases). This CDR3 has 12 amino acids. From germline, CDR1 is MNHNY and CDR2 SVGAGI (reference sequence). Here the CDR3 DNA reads TGTGCTAGCTGGGGCGGCACAGATACGCAGTATTTT. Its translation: CASWGGTDTQYF.

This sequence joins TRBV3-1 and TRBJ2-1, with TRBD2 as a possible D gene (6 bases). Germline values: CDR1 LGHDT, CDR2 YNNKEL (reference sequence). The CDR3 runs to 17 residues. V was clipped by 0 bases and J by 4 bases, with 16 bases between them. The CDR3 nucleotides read TGTGCCAGCAGCCAAGAATGGACGGGGCGGGATTACAATGAGCAGTTCTTC. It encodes CASSQEWTGRDYNEQFF.

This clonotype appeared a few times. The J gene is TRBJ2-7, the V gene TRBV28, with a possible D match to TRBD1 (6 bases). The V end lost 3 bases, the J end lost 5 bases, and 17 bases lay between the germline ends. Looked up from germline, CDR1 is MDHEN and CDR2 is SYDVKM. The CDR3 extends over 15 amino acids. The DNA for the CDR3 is TGTGCCAGCAGTTTGGCTCTCCCGGGACAAGACGAGCAGTACTTC. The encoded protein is CASSLALPGQDEQYF.

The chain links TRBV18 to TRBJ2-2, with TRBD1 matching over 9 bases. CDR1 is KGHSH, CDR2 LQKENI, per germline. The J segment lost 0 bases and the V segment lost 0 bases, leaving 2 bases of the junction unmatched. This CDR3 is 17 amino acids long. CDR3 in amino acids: CASSPPRTGANTGELFF. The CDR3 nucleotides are TGTGCCAGCTCACCACCGAGGACAGGGGCGAACACCGGGGAGCTGTTTTTT.

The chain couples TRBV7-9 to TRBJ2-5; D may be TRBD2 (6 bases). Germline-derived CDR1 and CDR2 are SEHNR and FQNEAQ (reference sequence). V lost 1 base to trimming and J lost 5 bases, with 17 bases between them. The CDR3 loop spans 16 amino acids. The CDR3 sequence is CASSLDRTSGGETQYF. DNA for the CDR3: TGTGCCAGCAGCTTAGATAGGACTTCAGGAGGGGAGACCCAGTACTTC.

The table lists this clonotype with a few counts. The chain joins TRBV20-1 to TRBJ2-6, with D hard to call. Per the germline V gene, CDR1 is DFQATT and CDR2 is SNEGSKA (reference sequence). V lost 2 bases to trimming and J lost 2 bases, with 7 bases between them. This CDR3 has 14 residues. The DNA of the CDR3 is TGCAGTGCTAGATTGGGGACTGGGGCCAACGTCCTGACTTTC. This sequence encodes CSARLGTGANVLTF.

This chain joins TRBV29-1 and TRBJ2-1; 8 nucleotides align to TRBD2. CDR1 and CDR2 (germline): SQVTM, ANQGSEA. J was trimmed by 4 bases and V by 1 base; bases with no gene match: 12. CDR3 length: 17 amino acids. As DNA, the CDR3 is TGCAGCGTTGAAGGTTCGGGAGGGCCGGTGCGGTACAATGAGCAGTTCTTC. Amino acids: CSVEGSGGPVRYNEQFF.

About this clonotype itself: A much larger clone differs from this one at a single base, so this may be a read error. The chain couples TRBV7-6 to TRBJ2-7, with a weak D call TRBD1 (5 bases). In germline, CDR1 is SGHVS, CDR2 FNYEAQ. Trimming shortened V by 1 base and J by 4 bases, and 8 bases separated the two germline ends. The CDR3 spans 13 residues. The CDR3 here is CASSLDDRYEQYF. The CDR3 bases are TGTGCCAGCAGCTTAGATGACAGATACGAGCAGTACTTC.

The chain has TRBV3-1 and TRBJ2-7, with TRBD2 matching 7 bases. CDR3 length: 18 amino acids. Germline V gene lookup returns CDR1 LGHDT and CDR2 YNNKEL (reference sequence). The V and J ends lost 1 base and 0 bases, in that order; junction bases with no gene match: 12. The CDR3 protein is CASSQGSISGRSSYEQYF. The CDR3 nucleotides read TGTGCCAGCAGCCAAGGAAGCATTAGCGGGCGAAGCTCCTACGAGCAGTACTTC.

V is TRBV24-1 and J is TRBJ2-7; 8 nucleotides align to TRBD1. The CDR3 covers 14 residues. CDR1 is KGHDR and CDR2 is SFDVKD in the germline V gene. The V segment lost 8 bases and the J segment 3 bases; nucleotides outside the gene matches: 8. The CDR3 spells CATKSPGQGYEQYF. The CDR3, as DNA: TGTGCCACCAAAAGCCCCGGACAGGGCTACGAGCAGTACTTC.

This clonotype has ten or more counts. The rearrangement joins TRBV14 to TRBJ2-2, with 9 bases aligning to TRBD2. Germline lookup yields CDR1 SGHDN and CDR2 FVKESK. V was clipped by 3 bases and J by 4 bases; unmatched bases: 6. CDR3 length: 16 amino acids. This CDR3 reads CASSHLSGRGTGELFF. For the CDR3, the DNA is TGTGCCAGCAGCCATCTTAGCGGGAGAGGCACCGGGGAGCTGTTTTTT.

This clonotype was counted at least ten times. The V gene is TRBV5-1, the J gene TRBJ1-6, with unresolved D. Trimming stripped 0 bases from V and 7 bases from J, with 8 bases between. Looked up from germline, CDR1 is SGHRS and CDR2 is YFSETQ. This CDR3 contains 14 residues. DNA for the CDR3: TGCGCCAGCAGCTTGGACGGCAGAAATTCACCCCTCCACTTT. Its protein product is CASSLDGRNSPLHF.

The CDR3 DNA sequence: TGCAGTGCTAGCGGGGGTAGCGGGGGGGCATTCTCCTACAATGAGCAGTTCTTC. Protein sequence: CSASGGSGGAFSYNEQFF. The rearrangement links TRBV20-1 to TRBJ2-1; 11 bases map to TRBD2. Germline V gives CDR1 DFQATT, CDR2 SNEGSKA (reference sequence). Trimming removed 3 bases from V and 0 bases from J; junction bases left unmatched: 10. The CDR3 runs to 18 residues.

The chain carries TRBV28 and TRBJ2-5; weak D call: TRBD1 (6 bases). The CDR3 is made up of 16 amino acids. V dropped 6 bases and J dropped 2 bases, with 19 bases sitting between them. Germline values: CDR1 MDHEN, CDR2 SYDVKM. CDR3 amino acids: CASSTGPRALQETQYF. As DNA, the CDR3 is TGTGCCAGCAGCACAGGGCCTCGAGCACTTCAAGAGACCCAGTACTTC. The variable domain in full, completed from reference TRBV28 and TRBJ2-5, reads DVKVTQSSRYLVKRTGEKVFLECVQDMDHENMFWYRQDPGLGLRLIYFSYDVKMKEKGDIPEGYSVSREKKERFSLILESASTNQTSMYLCASSTGPRALQETQYFGPGTRLLVL.

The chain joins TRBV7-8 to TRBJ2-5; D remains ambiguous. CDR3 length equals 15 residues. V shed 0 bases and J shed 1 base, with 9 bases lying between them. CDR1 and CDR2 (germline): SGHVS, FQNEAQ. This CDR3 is CASSLAVKSQETQYF. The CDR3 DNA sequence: TGTGCCAGCAGCTTAGCGGTCAAGAGCCAAGAGACCCAGTACTTC. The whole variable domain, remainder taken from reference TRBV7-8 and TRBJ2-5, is GAGVSQSPRYKVAKRGQDVALRCDPISGHVSLFWYQQALGQGPEFLTYFQNEAQLDKSGLPSDRFFAERPEGSVSTLKIQRTQQEDSAVYLCASSLAVKSQETQYFGPGTRLLVL.

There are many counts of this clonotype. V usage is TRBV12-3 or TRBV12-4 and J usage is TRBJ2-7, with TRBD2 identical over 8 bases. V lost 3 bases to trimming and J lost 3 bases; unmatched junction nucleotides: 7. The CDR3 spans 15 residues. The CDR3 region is CASSFGLAGGYEQYF. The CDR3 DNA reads TGTGCCAGCAGTTTTGGGCTAGCGGGCGGCTACGAGCAGTACTTC.

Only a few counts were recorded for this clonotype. The CDR3 is CASSLLAGSTGELFF. CDR3 DNA: TGCGCCAGCAGCCTACTAGCGGGGTCCACCGGGGAGCTGTTTTTT. The V call is TRBV5-1, the J call TRBJ2-2, with 10 bases that match TRBD2. Germline V lookup: CDR1 SGHRS, CDR2 YFSETQ. J gave up 4 bases and V 4 bases, and 4 bases lay outside the gene matches. The CDR3 loop spans 15 amino acids.